The rows below give T cell receptor beta chains drawn from one sample of a study of T-cell reconstitution after alpha-beta-depleted transplantation in children. One entry per CDR3 protein, called by TCRdb with MiXCR from the PCR reads. The sample has roughly 490,000 distinct CDR3 sequences, about an eighth seen once. The specimen was PBMCs, mostly from graft donor cells, collected 180 days after TCRalphabeta/CD19-depleted stem cell transplant. The receptor source for this set is a female patient younger than 10 who had a stem cell transplant for aplastic anemia, so the T cells may come from the graft donor. The CDR3 runs from the conserved cysteine through the conserved F or W. The D gene is left open where the match is weak. Rows give clone size only sometimes, using once, few, many, or a class for an expanded clone.

clone size: NA
D gene: TRBD1
V gene: TRBV10-3
J gene: TRBJ1-2
CDR3 DNA: TGTGCCATCAGTGTCGGACAGGGGGCGTCCGGCTACACCTTC
CDR3 protein: CAISVGQGASGYTF

clone size: NA
D gene: TRBD2
V gene: TRBV18
J gene: TRBJ2-1
CDR3 DNA: TGTGCCAGCTCACCACCCATAGCGGGAGTGTTGTACAATGAGCAGTTCTTC
CDR3 protein: CASSPPIAGVLYNEQFF

clone size: NA
D gene: NA
V gene: TRBV7-2
J gene: TRBJ1-2
CDR3 DNA: TGTGCCAGCAGCTTAGGACAGGTGGATGGCTACACCTTC
CDR3 protein: CASSLGQVDGYTF

clone size: many
D gene: NA
V gene: TRBV20-1
J gene: TRBJ2-5
CDR3 DNA: TGCAGTGCTAGAGATTACCGGGACTCAGCGAAAGAGACCCAGTACTTC
CDR3 protein: CSARDYRDSAKETQYF

clone size: NA
D gene: NA
V gene: TRBV19
J gene: TRBJ1-5
CDR3 DNA: TGTGCCAGTAGTATAGTCGGGGTACTGGGTCAGCCCCAGCATTTT
CDR3 protein: CASSIVGVLGQPQHF

clone size: few
D gene: NA
V gene: TRBV5-8
J gene: TRBJ2-3
CDR3 DNA: TGTGCCAGCAGCTCCTGGGAATATGGCACAGATACGCAGTATTTT
CDR3 protein: CASSSWEYGTDTQYF

clone size: few
D gene: NA
V gene: TRBV5-1
J gene: TRBJ2-4
CDR3 DNA: TGCGCCAGCAGCTTCGAGGGCATCATTCAGTACTTC
CDR3 protein: CASSFEGIIQYF

clone size: NA
D gene: NA
V gene: TRBV3-1
J gene: TRBJ2-3
CDR3 DNA: TGTGCCAGCAGCAGCGAACTCACAGATACGCAGTATTTT
CDR3 protein: CASSSELTDTQYF

clone size: NA
D gene: NA
V gene: TRBV7-2
J gene: TRBJ1-1
CDR3 DNA: TGTGCCAGCAGCACACAACCACCGACAGTCCGGGACACTGAAGCTTTCTTT
CDR3 protein: CASSTQPPTVRDTEAFF

clone size: NA
D gene: NA
V gene: TRBV6-5
J gene: TRBJ1-1
CDR3 DNA: TGTGCCAGCACTCCCCCCCGAGGTGAAGCTTTCTTT
CDR3 protein: CASTPPRGEAFF